This entry concerns a single T cell receptor (beta chain). Its cognate antigen is unknown. These data originate in a study of T-cell memory formation after mild COVID-19. Findings of the study overall: Pre-infection memory showed some responding clones, and this suggested that cross-reactive memory joined. Contracting clones, day 15 to 85, had balanced CD4/CD8, and later expanders favored CD4+.

J lost 2 bases, V lost 5 bases, and 5 bases had no gene match. CDR1 is MNHNY, CDR2 SVGAGI, per germline (reference sequence). CDR3 size: 16 residues. One entry per CDR3 protein, called by TCRdb with MiXCR from the 5' RACE reads. The repertoire consists of over 5,500 distinct CDR3 sequences, with 58% occurring once and the leading ten covering about 2.5%. V is TRBV6-6 and J is TRBJ2-1; 11 bases are a match to TRBD2. The source material was PBMCs or a T cell subset sorted from them (not recorded which). This sequence originates from an adult who had mild COVID-19 (a few samples of this study predate the infection). Cell type and time point are not known. Here the CDR3 reads CASSSPLAGAYNEQFF. DNA of the CDR3: TGTGCCAGCAGTAGCCCACTAGCGGGGGCCTACAATGAGCAGTTCTTC.